The rows below give T cell receptor beta chains drawn from one sample of a study of beta chain bispecific antibodies for T cell cancers. The antigens for these receptors are not known. A single record per CDR3 protein comes from TCRdb applying MiXCR to the 5' RACE reads. The data show roughly 19,000 distinct CDR3 sequences, with more than 2% seen just once and approximately 5.4% held by the top ten. Sequenced material: healthy donor T cells cultured with leukemia cells, taken from a culture containing a bispecific antibody targeting TCR Vbeta12. These receptors all stem from a human donor in good health. Some clones in this sample may be carry-over from other donors' samples. Both conserved end residues are part of each CDR3. D genes are given only for firm matches. Only part of the rows carry a size: once, few, many, or a class if the clone is expanded.

D gene,V gene,J gene,clone size,CDR3 protein,CDR3 DNA
-,TRBV7-3,TRBJ2-3,many,CASSLGSGSTFTDTQYF,TGTGCCAGCAGCTTAGGGTCAGGGAGCACCTTCACAGATACGCAGTATTTT
TRBD1,TRBV28,TRBJ1-6,many,CASSQPETGVNPPLHF,TGTGCCAGCAGTCAACCAGAGACAGGGGTTAATCCACCCCTCCACTTT
-,TRBV5-1,TRBJ1-6,few,CASSLGRPGAYSSPLHF,TGCGCCAGCAGCTTGGGGCGGCCAGGCGCCTATAGTTCACCCCTCCACTTT
TRBD2,TRBV12-3/TRBV12-4,TRBJ2-4,-,CASSLVGGDIQYF,TGTGCCAGCAGTTTGGTGGGGGGGGACATTCAGTACTTC
TRBD1,TRBV6-1,TRBJ2-1,medium-sized,CASSEAWYFRVGQGYNEQFF,TGTGCCAGCAGTGAAGCGTGGTATTTTCGTGTGGGACAGGGCTACAATGAGCAGTTCTTC
TRBD1,TRBV5-4,TRBJ2-5,-,CASSSTPGQSETQYF,TGTGCCAGCAGCTCAACGCCGGGACAGTCAGAGACCCAGTACTTC
-,TRBV7-9,TRBJ1-2,many,CASSPTGYGYTF,TGTGCCAGCAGCCCGACAGGCTATGGCTACACCTTC
-,TRBV6-5,TRBJ1-1,many,CASSSGSRTEAFF,TGTGCCAGCAGCTCAGGGAGTCGAACTGAAGCTTTCTTT
-,TRBV6-5,TRBJ1-5,many,CASSYSSRGIGSNQPQHF,TGTGCCAGCAGTTATTCGAGTAGGGGGATCGGAAGCAATCAGCCCCAGCATTTT
TRBD1,TRBV28,TRBJ1-2,few,CASSPTGASGYTF,TGTGCCAGCAGTCCGACAGGGGCGAGTGGCTACACCTTC
-,TRBV11-2,TRBJ2-1,-,CASEPQWFRNEQFF,TGTGCCAGCGAGCCACAGTGGTTTAGGAATGAGCAGTTCTTC
-,TRBV30,TRBJ2-7,many,CAWNHMWAGEQYF,TGTGCCTGGAACCATATGTGGGCGGGGGAGCAGTACTTC
TRBD2,TRBV19,TRBJ2-7,few,CASSLTSGGEQYF,TGTGCCAGTAGTTTAACTAGCGGGGGAGAGCAGTACTTC
TRBD1,TRBV5-4,TRBJ2-7,few,CASSLGTGGRTYEQYF,TGTGCCAGCAGCTTGGGCACAGGGGGTAGGACCTACGAGCAGTACTTC
TRBD1,TRBV6-5,TRBJ1-5,many,CASSQTGGRSQPQHF,TGTGCCAGCAGTCAAACAGGGGGCAGGAGTCAGCCCCAGCATTTT
TRBD2,TRBV13,TRBJ2-7,many,CASSLLAGSYEQYF,TGTGCCAGCAGCCTCCTAGCGGGATCCTACGAGCAGTACTTC
-,TRBV14,TRBJ2-3,many,CASRRQGTDTQYF,TGTGCCAGCAGAAGACAGGGCACAGATACGCAGTATTTT
TRBD1,TRBV15,TRBJ2-4,many,CATSRDGGQGYIQYF,TGTGCCACCAGCAGAGATGGGGGACAGGGGTACATTCAGTACTTC
-,TRBV3-1,TRBJ1-2,many,CASSQRLGLYTF,TGTGCCAGCAGCCAACGCTTGGGTCTCTACACCTTC
-,TRBV7-3,TRBJ2-1,many,CASSSDHYNEQFF,TGTGCCAGCAGCTCAGACCACTACAATGAGCAGTTCTTC
TRBD2,TRBV5-4,TRBJ2-7,few,CASSAYGTIVGEQYF,TGTGCCAGCAGCGCCTACGGGACTATCGTAGGGGAGCAGTACTTC
TRBD1,TRBV6-1,TRBJ2-7,many,CASSEAGTVIEQYF,TGTGCCAGCAGTGAAGCCGGGACAGTTATCGAGCAGTACTTC
-,TRBV20-1,TRBJ1-2,many,CSARRGYGYTF,TGCAGTGCTAGGAGGGGATACGGCTACACCTTC
-,TRBV28,TRBJ1-5,many,CASSLAGVSNQPQHF,TGTGCCAGCAGTTTAGCGGGGGTTAGCAATCAGCCCCAGCATTTT
-,TRBV20-1,TRBJ2-1,medium-sized,CSARLAGSEQFF,TGCAGTGCTAGACTAGCCGGCAGTGAGCAGTTCTTC
TRBD1,TRBV5-5,TRBJ1-5,many,CASSLRDRTNQPQHF,TGTGCCAGCAGCTTACGGGACAGAACTAATCAGCCCCAGCATTTT
TRBD1,TRBV5-1,TRBJ2-7,medium-sized,CASSLSGQAYEQYF,TGCGCCAGCAGCTTGTCGGGACAGGCATACGAGCAGTACTTC
-,TRBV5-1,TRBJ2-7,many,CASSLGQTTWDEQYF,TGCGCCAGCAGCTTGGGACAAACAACTTGGGACGAGCAGTACTTC
-,TRBV6-5,TRBJ2-7,many,CASSYGVEQYF,TGTGCCAGCAGTTACGGGGTCGAGCAGTACTTC
-,TRBV20-1,TRBJ1-4,-,CSAREGIKGEKLFF,TGCAGTGCTAGAGAGGGCATTAAGGGGGAAAAACTGTTTTTT
-,TRBV20-1,TRBJ2-7,many,CSARDGAGVSYEQYF,TGCAGTGCTAGGGACGGGGCAGGGGTCTCCTACGAGCAGTACTTC
-,TRBV18,TRBJ1-4,few,CASSPRPSAAGKLFF,TGTGCCAGCTCACCACGTCCCTCCGCGGCCGGAAAACTGTTTTTT
-,TRBV2,TRBJ1-1,many,CAPGGRGGTEAFF,TGTGCCCCCGGTGGGCGGGGCGGAACTGAAGCTTTCTTT
-,TRBV4-1,TRBJ1-2,many,CASSQSELSQYYGYTF,TGCGCCAGCAGCCAATCGGAGCTCTCCCAATACTATGGCTACACCTTC
-,TRBV10-3,TRBJ1-1,many,CAISLGGIPMNTEAFF,TGTGCCATCAGCCTAGGGGGGATACCGATGAACACTGAAGCTTTCTTT
-,TRBV2,TRBJ1-5,many,CASSEGGGYSNQPQHF,TGTGCCAGCAGTGAAGGGGGGGGGTATAGCAATCAGCCCCAGCATTTT
-,TRBV4-1,TRBJ1-1,many,CASSQDRLDTEAFF,TGCGCCAGCAGCCAAGATCGGTTGGACACTGAAGCTTTCTTT
-,TRBV14,TRBJ1-3,many,CASSRRRSSSGNTIYF,TGTGCCAGCAGCCGGAGACGGTCGTCCTCTGGAAACACCATATATTTT
-,TRBV11-2,TRBJ2-7,many,CASSWIMENEQYF,TGTGCCAGCAGCTGGATAATGGAGAACGAGCAGTACTTC
TRBD1,TRBV20-1,TRBJ1-5,many,CSAREGQGISGNQPQHF,TGCAGTGCTAGAGAAGGACAGGGCATTTCGGGGAATCAGCCCCAGCATTTT
TRBD1,TRBV15,TRBJ2-7,many,CATSRRTGRTYEQYF,TGTGCCACCAGCAGACGGACAGGGAGAACCTACGAGCAGTACTTC